This TCR beta chain was retrieved from a study of T cell responses to AZD1222 COVID-19 vaccine. Whole-study findings and limits: Just six AZD1222 recipients were seropositive at baseline.

The CDR3 is made up of 17 amino acids. Trimming left V 2 bases short and J 2 bases short, with 16 bases between. Germline values: CDR1 MRHNA, CDR2 SNTAGT. For this clone: Antigen unknown.

TCRdb's table, derived via immunoSEQ multiplex PCR, lists solely in-frame clones and lacks some. The table includes roughly 93,000 clones, nearly 90% detected once. Sample: peripheral blood, taken on day 0 of MenACWY control vaccination. The receptor comes from an adult in good health. The rearrangement links TRBV6-4 to TRBJ1-5, with D perhaps matching TRBD1 (5 bases). The CDR3 loop reads CASSDDLGGVGNQPQHF. The DNA for the CDR3 is TGTGCCAGCAGTGACGACCTCGGAGGGGTAGGCAATCAGCCCCAGCATTTT.